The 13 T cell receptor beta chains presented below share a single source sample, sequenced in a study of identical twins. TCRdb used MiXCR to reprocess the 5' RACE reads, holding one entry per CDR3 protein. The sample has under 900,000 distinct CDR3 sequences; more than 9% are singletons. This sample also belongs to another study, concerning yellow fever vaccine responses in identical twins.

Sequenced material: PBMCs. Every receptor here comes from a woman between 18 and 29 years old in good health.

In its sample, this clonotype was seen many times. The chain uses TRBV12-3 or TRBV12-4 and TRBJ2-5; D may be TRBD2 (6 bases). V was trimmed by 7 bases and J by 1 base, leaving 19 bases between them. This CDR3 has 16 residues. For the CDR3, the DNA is TGTGCCAGCACCCCCCGCGGCGGGATACTCCAAGAGACCCAGTACTTC. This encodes CASTPRGGILQETQYF.

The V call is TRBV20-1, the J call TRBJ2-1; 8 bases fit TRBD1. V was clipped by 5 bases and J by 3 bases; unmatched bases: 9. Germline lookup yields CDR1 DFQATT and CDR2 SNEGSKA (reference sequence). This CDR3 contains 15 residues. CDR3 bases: TGCAGTGCTGTAAACAGGGGACAGGACTACAATGAGCAGTTCTTC. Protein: CSAVNRGQDYNEQFF.

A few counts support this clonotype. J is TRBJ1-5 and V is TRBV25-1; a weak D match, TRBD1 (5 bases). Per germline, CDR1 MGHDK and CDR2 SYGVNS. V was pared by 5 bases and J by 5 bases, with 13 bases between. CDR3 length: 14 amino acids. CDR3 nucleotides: TGTGCCAGCAGTCCTCGGGACGGCTATCAGCCCCAGCATTTT. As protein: CASSPRDGYQPQHF.

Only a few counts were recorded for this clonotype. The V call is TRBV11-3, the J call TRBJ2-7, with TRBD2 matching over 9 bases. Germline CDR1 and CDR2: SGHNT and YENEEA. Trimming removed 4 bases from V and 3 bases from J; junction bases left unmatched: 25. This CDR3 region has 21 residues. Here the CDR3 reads CASSSRVGVWTSAGPGYEQYF. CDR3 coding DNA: TGTGCCAGCAGCTCTAGAGTGGGTGTGTGGACTAGCGCTGGCCCAGGCTACGAGCAGTACTTC.

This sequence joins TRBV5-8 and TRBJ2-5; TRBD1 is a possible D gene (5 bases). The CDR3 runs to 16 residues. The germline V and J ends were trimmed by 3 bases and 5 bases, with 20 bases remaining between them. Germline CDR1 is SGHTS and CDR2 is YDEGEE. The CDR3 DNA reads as TGTGCCAGCAGCTCTGGGCGGACACCTGCTCAGGAGACCCAGTACTTC. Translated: CASSSGRTPAQETQYF.

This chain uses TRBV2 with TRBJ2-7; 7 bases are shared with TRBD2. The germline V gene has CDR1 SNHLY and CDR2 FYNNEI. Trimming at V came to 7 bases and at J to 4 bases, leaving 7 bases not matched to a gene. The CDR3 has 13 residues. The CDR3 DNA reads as TGTGCCAGCAAAGGGACTACCTTTTACGAGCAGTACGTC. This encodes CASKGTTFYEQYV.

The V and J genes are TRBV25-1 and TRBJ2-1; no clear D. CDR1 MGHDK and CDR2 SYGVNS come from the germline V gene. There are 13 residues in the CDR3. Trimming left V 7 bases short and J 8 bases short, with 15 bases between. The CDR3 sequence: CASTPLWSDEQFF. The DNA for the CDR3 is TGTGCCAGCACCCCCTTGTGGAGCGATGAGCAGTTCTTC.

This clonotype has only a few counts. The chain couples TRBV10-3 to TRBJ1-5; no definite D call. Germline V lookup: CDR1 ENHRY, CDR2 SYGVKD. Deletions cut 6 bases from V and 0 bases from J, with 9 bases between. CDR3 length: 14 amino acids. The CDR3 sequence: CAIRDPYSNQPQHF. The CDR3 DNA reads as TGTGCCATCAGGGACCCATATAGCAATCAGCCCCAGCATTTT.

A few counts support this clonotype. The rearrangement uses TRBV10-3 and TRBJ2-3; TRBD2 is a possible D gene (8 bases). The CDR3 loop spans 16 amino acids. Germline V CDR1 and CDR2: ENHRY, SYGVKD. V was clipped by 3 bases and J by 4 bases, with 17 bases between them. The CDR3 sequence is CAISEKGAGGPDTQYF. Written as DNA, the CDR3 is TGTGCCATCAGTGAAAAGGGGGCGGGAGGACCAGATACGCAGTATTTT.

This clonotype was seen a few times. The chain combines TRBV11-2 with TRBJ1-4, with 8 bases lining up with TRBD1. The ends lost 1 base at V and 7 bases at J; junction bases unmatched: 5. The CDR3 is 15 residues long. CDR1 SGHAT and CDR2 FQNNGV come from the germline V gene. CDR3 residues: CASSLGDRRLEKLFF. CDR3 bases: TGTGCCAGCAGCTTAGGGGACAGGAGGCTTGAAAAACTGTTTTTT.

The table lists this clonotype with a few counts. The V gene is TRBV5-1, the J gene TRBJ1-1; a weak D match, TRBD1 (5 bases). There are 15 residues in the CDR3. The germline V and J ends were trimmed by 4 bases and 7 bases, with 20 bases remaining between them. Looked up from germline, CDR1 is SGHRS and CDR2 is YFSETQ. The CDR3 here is CASSVGHGLGGEAFF. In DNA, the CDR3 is TGCGCCAGCAGCGTAGGACACGGCCTGGGAGGTGAAGCTTTCTTT.

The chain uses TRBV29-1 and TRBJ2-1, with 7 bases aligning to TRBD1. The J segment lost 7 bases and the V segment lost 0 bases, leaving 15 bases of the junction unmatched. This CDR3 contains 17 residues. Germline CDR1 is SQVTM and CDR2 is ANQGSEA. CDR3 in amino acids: CSVEEEGTVRWGNEQFF. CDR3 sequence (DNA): TGCAGCGTTGAAGAGGAAGGGACAGTCAGGTGGGGAAATGAGCAGTTCTTC.

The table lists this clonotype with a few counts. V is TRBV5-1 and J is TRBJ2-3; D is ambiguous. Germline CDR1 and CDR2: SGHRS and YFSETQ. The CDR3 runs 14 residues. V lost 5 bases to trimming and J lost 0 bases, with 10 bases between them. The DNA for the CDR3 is TGCGCCAGCAGTCCCGTGGGTAGCACAGATACGCAGTATTTT. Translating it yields CASSPVGSTDTQYF. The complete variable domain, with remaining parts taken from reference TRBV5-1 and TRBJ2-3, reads KAGVTQTPRYLIKTRGQQVTLSCSPISGHRSVSWYQQTPGQGLQFLFEYFSETQRNKGNFPGRFSGRQFSNSRSEMNVSTLELGDSALYLCASSPVGSTDTQYFGPGTRLTVL.